A selection of T cell receptor beta chains follows, all from one sample in a study of blood T cells in healthy people across ages. TCRdb reanalysed the 5' RACE reads using MiXCR and keeps one entry per CDR3 protein. The sample has 650,000 to 1,000,000 distinct CDR3 sequences; about 36% are singletons. Sequenced material: blood. These receptors originate from a man in his late teens or twenties in good health. CDR3s include the opening cysteine and the closing phenylalanine or tryptophan. Each record gives: clone size, J gene, V gene, D gene, CDR3 DNA, CDR3 protein. D genes are given only for firm matches. Clone size appears in some rows only: once, few, many, or a class for an expanded clone.

clone size: NA
J gene: TRBJ1-3
V gene: TRBV20-1
D gene: NA
CDR3 DNA: TGCAGCATAGAAAGGGGGTTCTCTGGAAACACCATATATTTT
CDR3 protein: CSIERGFSGNTIYF

clone size: many
J gene: TRBJ1-5
V gene: TRBV7-9
D gene: NA
CDR3 DNA: TGTGCCAGCAGCCCCGACAGTAGCAATCAGCCCCAGCATTTT
CDR3 protein: CASSPDSSNQPQHF

clone size: NA
J gene: TRBJ2-7
V gene: TRBV24-1
D gene: NA
CDR3 DNA: TGTGCCACCAGTGATGAACAGCCTGGGAATGAGCAGTACTTC
CDR3 protein: CATSDEQPGNEQYF

clone size: few
J gene: TRBJ2-3
V gene: TRBV9
D gene: TRBD2
CDR3 DNA: TGTGCCAGCAGCGTAGACGGGGGGGCCACAGATACGCAGTATTTT
CDR3 protein: CASSVDGGATDTQYF

clone size: NA
J gene: TRBJ2-3
V gene: TRBV20-1
D gene: TRBD2
CDR3 DNA: TGCAGTGCCAGACCCTTTGGGAGGCTAGCGGGGACGACAGATACGCAGTATTTT
CDR3 protein: CSARPFGRLAGTTDTQYF

clone size: few
J gene: TRBJ1-2
V gene: TRBV4-2
D gene: NA
CDR3 DNA: TGTGCCAGCAGCCAAGAGACAGCGGGATATGGCTACACCTTC
CDR3 protein: CASSQETAGYGYTF

clone size: many
J gene: TRBJ2-3
V gene: TRBV20-1
D gene: TRBD2
CDR3 DNA: TGCAGTGCCCCAGAGGGACTAGGTTCCACAGATACGCAGTATTTT
CDR3 protein: CSAPEGLGSTDTQYF

clone size: NA
J gene: TRBJ1-5
V gene: TRBV4-2
D gene: NA
CDR3 DNA: TGTGCCAGCAGCCAAGATAACCAGAGGGGACAGCCCCAGCATTTT
CDR3 protein: CASSQDNQRGQPQHF

clone size: NA
J gene: TRBJ2-2
V gene: TRBV12-3/TRBV12-4
D gene: TRBD1
CDR3 DNA: TGTGCCAGCCTATCACATGGGACAGGGGAGGAGTCCGGGGAGCTGTTTTTT
CDR3 protein: CASLSHGTGEESGELFF

clone size: once
J gene: TRBJ2-7
V gene: TRBV7-8
D gene: TRBD2
CDR3 DNA: TGTGCCAGCAGCTTAGTTAAGCGGGGGTCCTCCGGTACGTACAATGAGCAGTACTTC
CDR3 protein: CASSLVKRGSSGTYNEQYF

clone size: NA
J gene: TRBJ2-3
V gene: TRBV13
D gene: TRBD2
CDR3 DNA: TGTGCCAGCAGCTTAAGTCTAGCGGGAGATACGCAGTATTTT
CDR3 protein: CASSLSLAGDTQYF

clone size: NA
J gene: TRBJ2-5
V gene: TRBV30
D gene: TRBD2
CDR3 DNA: TGTGCCTGGAGCGGACTAGCGGCGGAGACCCAGTACTTC
CDR3 protein: CAWSGLAAETQYF

clone size: once
J gene: TRBJ2-6
V gene: TRBV7-9
D gene: NA
CDR3 DNA: TGTGCCAGCAGCTTAGGAGCAGGGGCTGGGGCCAACGTCCTGACTTTC
CDR3 protein: CASSLGAGAGANVLTF

clone size: NA
J gene: TRBJ1-5
V gene: TRBV7-6
D gene: NA
CDR3 DNA: TGTGCCAGCAGCTCATCGGTTAGTGGCAATCAGCCCCAGCATTTT
CDR3 protein: CASSSSVSGNQPQHF

clone size: NA
J gene: TRBJ1-1
V gene: TRBV2
D gene: NA
CDR3 DNA: TGTGCCAGCAGTGGGGTTTCTGAAGCTTTCTTT
CDR3 protein: CASSGVSEAFF

clone size: NA
J gene: TRBJ2-3
V gene: TRBV13
D gene: NA
CDR3 DNA: TGTGCCAGCCAAGGCAGCCCACTCACAGATACGCAGTATTTT
CDR3 protein: CASQGSPLTDTQYF

clone size: NA
J gene: TRBJ1-1
V gene: TRBV25-1
D gene: NA
CDR3 DNA: TGTGCCAGCAGGGCAGGACTCGCGACTGGTGAAGCTTTCTTT
CDR3 protein: CASRAGLATGEAFF

clone size: few
J gene: TRBJ1-6
V gene: TRBV4-3
D gene: NA
CDR3 DNA: TGCGCCAGCAGCCAAGGCTCCGCCGGGGATTCACCCCTCCACTTT
CDR3 protein: CASSQGSAGDSPLHF

clone size: NA
J gene: TRBJ2-3
V gene: TRBV2
D gene: NA
CDR3 DNA: TGCGCCATCCTGTTACTAGGGGGGCTAGGCACAGATACGCAGTATTTT
CDR3 protein: CAILLLGGLGTDTQYF

clone size: few
J gene: TRBJ2-5
V gene: TRBV7-2
D gene: TRBD1
CDR3 DNA: TGTGCCAGCAGTTTTACAGGGGGTCAAGAGACCCAGTACTTC
CDR3 protein: CASSFTGGQETQYF

clone size: NA
J gene: TRBJ1-2
V gene: TRBV12-3/TRBV12-4
D gene: NA
CDR3 DNA: TGTGCCAGCAGTTTAGTCGGTGTAGGAGGCGACTATGGCTACACCTTC
CDR3 protein: CASSLVGVGGDYGYTF

clone size: few
J gene: TRBJ1-2
V gene: TRBV12-3/TRBV12-4
D gene: NA
CDR3 DNA: TGTGCCAGCAGTTCGACAGCCTTAAACTATGGCTACACCTTC
CDR3 protein: CASSSTALNYGYTF

clone size: many
J gene: TRBJ2-3
V gene: TRBV20-1
D gene: TRBD2
CDR3 DNA: TGCAGTGCTCTTCCTAGCGGGGGGGAGGTAGATACGCAGTATTTT
CDR3 protein: CSALPSGGEVDTQYF

clone size: NA
J gene: TRBJ2-2
V gene: TRBV6-6
D gene: TRBD2
CDR3 DNA: TGTGCCAGCAATCCCAGGGGACTAGCGGGCACCGGGGAGCTGTTTTTT
CDR3 protein: CASNPRGLAGTGELFF

clone size: NA
J gene: TRBJ2-2
V gene: TRBV2
D gene: NA
CDR3 DNA: TGTGCCAGCAGTGAAGTTGACAGGCTTTTTGGGGAGCTGTTTTTT
CDR3 protein: CASSEVDRLFGELFF

clone size: NA
J gene: TRBJ2-1
V gene: TRBV20-1
D gene: TRBD1
CDR3 DNA: TGCAGTGCTAGAGTCGGACAGGGCAGTGAGCAGTTCTTC
CDR3 protein: CSARVGQGSEQFF

clone size: many
J gene: TRBJ2-1
V gene: TRBV29-1
D gene: NA
CDR3 DNA: TGCAGCGTTGGAACCCGCCTAGGGGATGAGCAGTTCTTC
CDR3 protein: CSVGTRLGDEQFF

clone size: NA
J gene: TRBJ1-2
V gene: TRBV5-1
D gene: NA
CDR3 DNA: TGCGCCAGCAGCGTACCCGGGAAGACCGATGGCTACACCTTC
CDR3 protein: CASSVPGKTDGYTF

clone size: NA
J gene: TRBJ1-1
V gene: TRBV12-3/TRBV12-4
D gene: NA
CDR3 DNA: TGTGCCAGCAGCCCAGGGACCGATAATCCCACTGAAGCTTTCTTT
CDR3 protein: CASSPGTDNPTEAFF

clone size: NA
J gene: TRBJ1-6
V gene: TRBV20-1
D gene: NA
CDR3 DNA: TGCAGTGCTCAGGGAGGGGGACGGTATAATTCACCCCTCCACTTT
CDR3 protein: CSAQGGGRYNSPLHF

clone size: few
J gene: TRBJ1-1
V gene: TRBV6-1
D gene: NA
CDR3 DNA: TGTGCCAGCTGTGTAGGTGGCACTGAAGCTTTCTTT
CDR3 protein: CASCVGGTEAFF

clone size: NA
J gene: TRBJ1-1
V gene: TRBV10-3
D gene: NA
CDR3 DNA: TGTGCCATCAGTGAGTCCGGGGCCGGGAACACTGAAGCTTTCTTT
CDR3 protein: CAISESGAGNTEAFF

clone size: NA
J gene: TRBJ2-5
V gene: TRBV4-2
D gene: TRBD1
CDR3 DNA: TGTGCCAGCAGAGGGAACAGGGGAAGGCACAATGAGCAGTACTTC
CDR3 protein: CASRGNRGRHNEQYF

clone size: few
J gene: TRBJ1-5
V gene: TRBV4-3
D gene: NA
CDR3 DNA: TGCGCCAGCAGCCAAGACCTAGGATATAGCAATCAGCCCCAGCATTTT
CDR3 protein: CASSQDLGYSNQPQHF

clone size: NA
J gene: TRBJ1-4
V gene: TRBV10-3
D gene: NA
CDR3 DNA: TGTGCCATCAGTGACCCGGACAGACAGTCTAATGAAAAACTGTTTTTT
CDR3 protein: CAISDPDRQSNEKLFF

clone size: NA
J gene: TRBJ1-1
V gene: TRBV29-1
D gene: NA
CDR3 DNA: TGCAGCTCTAGGGACCTCCACGGACCTTTCTTT
CDR3 protein: CSSRDLHGPFF

clone size: few
J gene: TRBJ2-3
V gene: TRBV25-1
D gene: NA
CDR3 DNA: TGTGCCAGCAGTGGCCCAAGAACGGGACCGCACTACACAGATACGCAGTATTTT
CDR3 protein: CASSGPRTGPHYTDTQYF

clone size: few
J gene: TRBJ2-5
V gene: TRBV28
D gene: NA
CDR3 DNA: TGTGCCGGCAGTGCAAAGGCCTTAGGGGAGACCCAGTACTTC
CDR3 protein: CAGSAKALGETQYF

clone size: NA
J gene: TRBJ1-1
V gene: TRBV20-1
D gene: NA
CDR3 DNA: TGCAGTGCTAGCGGAGGAGGGGATGAAGCTTTCTTT
CDR3 protein: CSASGGGDEAFF

clone size: NA
J gene: TRBJ2-3
V gene: TRBV12-3/TRBV12-4
D gene: NA
CDR3 DNA: TGTGCCAGCAGTAAACCGGGACTTCACGCAGATATGCAGTATTTT
CDR3 protein: CASSKPGLHADMQYF

clone size: few
J gene: TRBJ2-7
V gene: TRBV4-1
D gene: TRBD2
CDR3 DNA: TGCGCCAGCAGCCAAGTTAGGGCGGGGGGCGCCTACGAGCAGTACTTC
CDR3 protein: CASSQVRAGGAYEQYF